The clone carrying this TCR beta chain was detected only a few times. The authors ran a second PCR of roughly 7 to 11 cycles using a sample-barcoded 5' primer and a J-beta primer mix. TCRdb fed the 5' RACE reads into MiXCR, producing one record per CDR3 protein. In the table there are some 900,000 distinct CDR3 sequences, 25% to 30% of which are singletons. The source of the sample is a study of blood T cells in healthy people across ages. The germline gives CDR1 SQVTM, CDR2 ANQGSEA. The ends lost 0 bases at V and 7 bases at J; junction bases unmatched: 20. The CDR3 has 18 residues. The chain combines TRBV29-1 with TRBJ1-2; 7 nucleotides line up with TRBD1. Sequencing input: blood. This receptor was obtained from a woman over 75 in good health. The CDR3 DNA reads TGCAGCGTTGAAGATCTTGACAGGGCCGGCTTTAGACCTGGTGGCTACACCTTC. This sequence encodes CSVEDLDRAGFRPGGYTF.